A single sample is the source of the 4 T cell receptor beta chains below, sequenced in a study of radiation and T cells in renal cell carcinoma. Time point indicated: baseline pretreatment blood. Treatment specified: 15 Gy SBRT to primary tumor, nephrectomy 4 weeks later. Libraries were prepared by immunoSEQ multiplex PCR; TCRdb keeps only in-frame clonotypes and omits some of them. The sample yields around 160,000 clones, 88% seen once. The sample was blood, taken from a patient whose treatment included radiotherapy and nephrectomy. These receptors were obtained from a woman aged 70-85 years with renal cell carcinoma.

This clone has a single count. In DNA form, the CDR3 reads TGTGCCAGTAGTCCCGCTAGCGGGGAGCCCCGCTTGAAAGAGACCCAGTACTTC. Translated: CASSPASGEPRLKETQYF. The chain employs TRBV19 and TRBJ2-5, with 9 positions matching TRBD2. The CDR3 covers 18 residues. J gave up 3 bases and V 5 bases, and 16 bases lay outside the gene matches. CDR1 LNHDA and CDR2 SQIVND come from the germline V gene (reference sequence).

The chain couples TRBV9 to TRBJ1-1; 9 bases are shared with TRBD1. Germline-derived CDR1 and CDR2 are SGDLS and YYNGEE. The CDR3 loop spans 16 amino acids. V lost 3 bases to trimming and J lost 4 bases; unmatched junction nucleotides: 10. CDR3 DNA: TGTGCCAGCAGCGAGAGGGGTGTGACAGGGGGCACTGAAGCTTTCTTT. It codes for CASSERGVTGGTEAFF.

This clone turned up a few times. CDR3 bases: TGTGCCAGCAGTTACGGGACAGGGGCCCGGGGCTACACCTTC. Protein: CASSYGTGARGYTF. V and J are TRBV28 and TRBJ1-2; 10 nucleotides line up with TRBD1. J gave up 8 bases and V 4 bases, and 7 bases lay outside the gene matches. The CDR3 loop spans 14 amino acids. Per germline, CDR1 MDHEN and CDR2 SYDVKM.

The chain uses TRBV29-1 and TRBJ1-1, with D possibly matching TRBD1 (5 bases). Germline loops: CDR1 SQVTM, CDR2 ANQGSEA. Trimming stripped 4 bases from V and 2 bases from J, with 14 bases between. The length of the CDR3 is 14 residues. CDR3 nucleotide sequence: TGCAGCGTTGTCCGGGACGGATCTAACACTGAAGCTTTCTTT. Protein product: CSVVRDGSNTEAFF.